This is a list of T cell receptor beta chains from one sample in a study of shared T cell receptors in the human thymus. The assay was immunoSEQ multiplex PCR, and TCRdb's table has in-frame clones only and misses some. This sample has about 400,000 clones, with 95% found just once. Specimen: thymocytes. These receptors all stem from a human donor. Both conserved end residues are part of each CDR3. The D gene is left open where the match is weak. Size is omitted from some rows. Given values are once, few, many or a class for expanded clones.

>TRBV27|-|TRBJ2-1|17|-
TGTGCCAGCAGTTTATCGGCTAGCGAAGAGACCTACAATGAGCAGTTCTTC
CASSLSASEETYNEQFF
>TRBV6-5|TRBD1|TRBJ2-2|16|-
TGTGCCAGCAGTTACGGATTTTACCAGGGGGCCGGGGAGCTGTTTTTT
CASSYGFYQGAGELFF
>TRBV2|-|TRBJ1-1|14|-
TGTGCCAGCAGTGAAGCGAGGGTCTGTGGTGAAGCTTTCTTT
CASSEARVCGEAFF
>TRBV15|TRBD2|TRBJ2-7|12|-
TGTGCCACCGGGGAGGGCCCCTACGAGCAGTACTTC
CATGEGPYEQYF
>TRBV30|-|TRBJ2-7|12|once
TGTGCCTGGAGTGGAGTAGGGGACGAGCAGTACTTC
CAWSGVGDEQYF
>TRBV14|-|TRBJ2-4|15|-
TGTGCCAGCAGCCAAGATGAACAGGGTAAAAACATTCAGTACTTC
CASSQDEQGKNIQYF
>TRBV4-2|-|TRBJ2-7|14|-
TGTGCCAGCAGCCAAGTTTCCCGCTCCTACGAGCAGTACTTC
CASSQVSRSYEQYF
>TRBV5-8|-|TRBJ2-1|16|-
TGTGCCAGCAGCTTCCCGGGACACGGATCCTACAATGAGCAGTTCTTC
CASSFPGHGSYNEQFF
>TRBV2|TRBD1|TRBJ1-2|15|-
TGTGCCAGCAGAGCCGGGACAGGCCCACTATGTGGCTACACCTTC
CASRAGTGPLCGYTF
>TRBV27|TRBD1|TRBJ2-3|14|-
TGTGCCAGCAGTGCCCGACAGGGTACAGATACGCAGTATTTT
CASSARQGTDTQYF
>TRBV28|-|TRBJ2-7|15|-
TGTGCCAGCATTCCCGACAGAGACATCTCCTACGAGCAGTACTTC
CASIPDRDISYEQYF